This TCR beta chain was identified during a study of T cells after yellow fever vaccination. In the study overall: With SMART-Seq v4 Ultra Low Input, the fractions containing low cell numbers were prepared. Study results and limitations: The secondary response showed a weaker magnitude and a faster peak, day 5 versus 15. A minor fraction of clonotypes spanned both CD4 and CD8 compartments.

Each CDR3 protein gets one entry after TCRdb re-called the 5' RACE reads with MiXCR. This sample yields 400,000 to 650,000 distinct CDR3 sequences, of which around a fifth are seen a single time; around 16% belongs to the top ten. Regarding this clonotype: Its antigen is undetermined.

This sample comprised PBMCs, obtained roughly 20 days after the first yellow fever vaccination. The source is a man between 18 and 29 years old who received the YFV17D yellow fever vaccine.

CDR3 protein: CASNLRRGLQETQYF. CDR3 nucleotide sequence: TGTGCCAGCAATCTTAGGCGGGGCCTCCAAGAGACCCAGTACTTC. The rearrangement joins TRBV11-2 to TRBJ2-5; D possibly corresponds to TRBD2 (6 bases). Trimming pared 7 bases from V and 1 base from J, leaving 16 bases between. CDR1 and CDR2 (germline): SGHAT, FQNNGV. CDR3 length equals 15 residues.